Each of the 25 T cell receptor beta chains below was sequenced from the same sample in a study of T cell changes during pregnancy in multiple sclerosis. Profiled with immunoSEQ multiplex PCR; TCRdb holds only in-frame clones, not every one. The repertoire has approximately 61,000 clones, 70% to 90% of them found once; the top ten carry approximately 1.6%. The sequencing used peripheral blood, collected in the first trimester of pregnancy. Source of these receptors: a female donor with multiple sclerosis, enrolled in a pregnancy study.

V and J are TRBV30 and TRBJ2-7; 12 nucleotides line up with TRBD2. The V gene's germline CDR1 is GTSNPN and CDR2 SVGIG (reference sequence). This CDR3 contains 17 residues. The trim removed 7 bases at V and 3 bases at J, leaving 16 bases unmatched. CDR3 coding DNA: TGTGCCTCATACGCGGCTAGCGGGAGGGGTCTTGGCTACGAGCAGTACTTC. Its protein is CASYAASGRGLGYEQYF.

The chain combines TRBV5-1 with TRBJ2-7, with 12 positions matching TRBD1. CDR1 is SGHRS and CDR2 is YFSETQ in the germline V gene. The length of the CDR3 is 15 residues. Trimming cost V 4 bases and J 3 bases; bases outside gene matches: 5. Written as DNA, the CDR3 is TGCGCCAGCAGCCCCGGGACAGGGGGCTTCTACGAGCAGTACTTC. The encoded protein is CASSPGTGGFYEQYF.

This chain connects TRBV7-7 to TRBJ2-1; 10 bases fit TRBD2. Germline V gene data show CDR1 as SSHAT and CDR2 as FNYEAQ (reference sequence). This CDR3 is built from 15 residues. V lost 5 bases, J lost 7 bases, and 8 bases stayed unmatched. CDR3 in DNA: TGTGCCAGCAGCCGGGGGCTAGCGGGAGTAAATGAGCAGTTCTTC. As protein: CASSRGLAGVNEQFF. Looking up the rest from reference TRBV7-7 and TRBJ2-1 gives the full variable domain: GAGVSQSPRYKVTKRGQDVTLRCDPISSHATLYWYQQALGQGPEFLTYFNYEAQPDKSGLPSDRFSAERPEGSISTLTIQRTEQRDSAMYRCASSRGLAGVNEQFFGPGTRLTVL.

The genes are TRBV10-1 and TRBJ2-5; D not certain. The CDR3 covers 13 residues. The germline V and J ends were trimmed by 6 bases and 1 base, with 9 bases remaining between them. Germline CDR1 is WNHNN and CDR2 is SYGVQD (reference sequence). This chain's CDR3 is CASSKSLQETQYF. CDR3 coding DNA: TGCGCCAGCAGCAAGAGCCTCCAAGAGACCCAGTACTTC.

The rearrangement links TRBV10-2 to TRBJ1-1; D remains ambiguous. The CDR3 loop spans 14 amino acids. Trimming removed 2 bases from V and 5 bases from J, with 12 bases in between. Germline CDR1 WSHSY, CDR2 SAAADI. The CDR3 protein is CASSELGRATEAFF. The CDR3 coding sequence is TGCGCCAGCAGTGAGCTAGGGAGAGCGACTGAAGCTTTCTTT.

The chain employs TRBV7-9 and TRBJ2-7, with 10 positions matching TRBD2. J gave up 4 bases and V 4 bases, and 7 bases lay outside the gene matches. From germline, CDR1 is SEHNR and CDR2 FQNEAQ (reference sequence). This CDR3 has 15 amino acids. CDR3 amino acids: CASSSRTSGVYEQYF. The CDR3, as DNA: TGTGCCAGCAGCTCCCGGACTAGCGGAGTGTACGAGCAGTACTTC.

V usage is TRBV27 and J usage is TRBJ2-7, with 10 bases aligning to TRBD2. CDR1 and CDR2 from the germline V gene are MNHEY and SMNVEV (reference sequence). With 4 bases clipped from V and 3 bases from J, the junction kept 12 bases outside the gene matches. CDR3 length: 17 amino acids. The CDR3 is CASSSSLAGVGSYEQYF. The CDR3 nucleotides read TGTGCCAGCAGTTCGTCCCTAGCGGGAGTTGGAAGCTACGAGCAGTACTTC.

This sequence joins TRBV6-5 and TRBJ2-7; the match to TRBD2 covers 13 bases. This CDR3 is 15 amino acids long. Germline CDR1 reads MNHEY; CDR2 reads SVGAGI. The J segment lost 4 bases and the V segment lost 7 bases, leaving 7 bases of the junction unmatched. The CDR3: CASTLGLAGAYEQYF. In DNA, the CDR3 is TGTGCCAGCACCCTAGGACTAGCGGGAGCTTACGAGCAGTACTTC.

The chain is built from TRBV18 and TRBJ2-3; 7 bases match TRBD1. Losses at the gene ends were 4 bases for V and 1 base for J; bases not matched to a gene: 5. The CDR3 runs to 15 residues. Germline loops: CDR1 KGHSH, CDR2 LQKENI. The chain's CDR3 is CASSRWDSGTDTQYF. The CDR3 region has the DNA TGTGCCAGCTCACGTTGGGACAGCGGCACAGATACGCAGTATTTT.

This clone was seen just once. The gene calls are TRBV4-1 and TRBJ1-2, with D unclear. CDR3 length equals 11 residues. CDR1 MGHRA and CDR2 YSYEKL come from the germline V gene. Deletions cut 3 bases from V and 8 bases from J, with 7 bases between. This CDR3 is CASSHVSGYTF. The CDR3 region has the DNA TGCGCCAGCAGCCACGTATCGGGCTACACCTTC.

The rearrangement uses TRBV5-4 and TRBJ1-3; TRBD1 is a possible D gene (5 bases). CDR3 length: 13 amino acids. Germline loops: CDR1 SGHNT, CDR2 YYREEE (reference sequence). V was trimmed by 2 bases and J by 7 bases, leaving 10 bases between them. The CDR3 is CASSFYGGNTIYF. The CDR3 coding sequence is TGTGCCAGCAGCTTCTACGGGGGGAACACCATATATTTT.

The gene calls are TRBV4-1 and TRBJ2-1; 9 bases fit TRBD2. The CDR3 is 21 residues long. V lost 4 bases and J lost 4; bases outside the gene matches: 23. Germline V gene sequence: CDR1 MGHRA, CDR2 YSYEKL. DNA of the CDR3: TGCGCCAGCAGCCCCAAACCCCCGACTAGCGGCAGACTTTGGGGATACAATGAGCAGTTCTTC. As protein: CASSPKPPTSGRLWGYNEQFF.

The V and J genes are TRBV11-3 and TRBJ2-5; TRBD1 is a possible D gene (5 bases). Trimming stripped 5 bases from V and 4 bases from J, with 20 bases between. This CDR3 is built from 16 residues. Germline CDR1 and CDR2: SGHNT and YENEEA. The CDR3 coding sequence is TGTGCCAGCAGCCCGACGTCAGGGAAGGGTAGAGAGACCCAGTACTTC. Encoded protein: CASSPTSGKGRETQYF.

This clone was recorded only once. The rearrangement uses TRBV5-1 and TRBJ2-3, with a tentative D call TRBD2 (5 bases). This CDR3 is built from 18 residues. Per germline, CDR1 SGHRS and CDR2 YFSETQ. With 0 bases removed from V and 6 bases from J, the gap between germline ends came to 23 bases. CDR3 sequence (DNA): TGCGCCAGCAGCTTGGCTTTTGTCGCGTCTGTCGAGCGGGATACGCAGTATTTT. Protein sequence: CASSLAFVASVERDTQYF.

The chain couples TRBV27 to TRBJ2-1; unclear D gene. The CDR3 extends over 13 amino acids. The V gene's germline CDR1 is MNHEY and CDR2 SMNVEV (reference sequence). Trimming shortened V by 0 bases and J by 8 bases, and 8 bases separated the two germline ends. The CDR3 nucleotides read TGTGCCAGCAGTTTATCGTCTATGGATGAGCAGTTCTTC. It is translated as CASSLSSMDEQFF.

The chain joins TRBV6-6 to TRBJ1-1, with no clear D. Trimming removed 6 bases at V and 0 bases at J, with 8 bases between. CDR1 and CDR2 (germline): MNHNY, SVGAGI (reference sequence). The CDR3 is 13 residues long. Here the CDR3 reads CASSFTVNTEAFF. The DNA of the CDR3 is TGTGCCAGCAGCTTCACAGTGAACACTGAAGCTTTCTTT.

The genes are TRBV5-5 and TRBJ1-2, with D possibly being TRBD1 (5 bases). V was shortened by 4 bases and J by 3 bases, with 13 bases between the two germline ends. CDR1 is SGHKS, CDR2 YYEKEE, per germline (reference sequence). The CDR3 covers 14 residues. CDR3 in amino acids: CASSPDPGYYGYTF. CDR3 nucleotides: TGTGCCAGCAGCCCCGACCCAGGGTACTATGGCTACACCTTC. Looking up the rest from reference TRBV5-5 and TRBJ1-2 gives the full variable domain: DAGVTQSPTHLIKTRGQQVTLRCSPISGHKSVSWYQQVLGQGPQFIFQYYEKEERGRGNFPDRFSARQFPNYSSELNVNALLLGDSALYLCASSPDPGYYGYTFGSGTRLTVV.

This chain uses TRBV2 with TRBJ2-3; D gene unclear. The germline V gene encodes CDR1 SNHLY and CDR2 FYNNEI. The CDR3 sequence is 11 residues long. The V and J ends lost 8 bases and 1 base respectively, with 4 bases between them. In nucleotides, the CDR3 is TGTGCCAGCGTCGGCACAGATACGCAGTATTTT. This translates into CASVGTDTQYF.

A single count supports this clone. Sequence at one end of the junction differs from germline and may be a read error. CDR3 DNA sequence: TGTGCTAGCAGCTTAAATCCCGCTACAGGGGCAACTAATGAAAAACTGTTTTTT. Translated, it gives CASSLNPATGATNEKLFF. The chain is built from TRBV7-7 and TRBJ1-4; 7 positions agree with TRBD1. In germline, CDR1 is SSHAT, CDR2 FNYEAQ (reference sequence). CDR3 length equals 18 residues.

This clone was counted a few times. The rearrangement joins TRBV7-9 to TRBJ1-1; 11 positions agree with TRBD1. The V and J ends lost 4 bases and 4 bases, in that order; junction bases with no gene match: 8. CDR3 length equals 16 residues. The germline V gene encodes CDR1 SEHNR and CDR2 FQNEAQ (reference sequence). The CDR3 reads CASSYPTGTGGTEAFF. In nucleotides, the CDR3 is TGTGCCAGCAGCTACCCTACCGGGACAGGGGGCACTGAAGCTTTCTTT.

V gene TRBV5-1 combines with J gene TRBJ2-7; 9 positions agree with TRBD2. Losses at the gene ends were 2 bases for V and 3 bases for J; bases not matched to a gene: 6. Germline V lookup: CDR1 SGHRS, CDR2 YFSETQ. The CDR3 totals 15 residues. The CDR3 DNA reads as TGCGCCAGCAGCTTATTAGCGGGAGCGGACTACGAGCAGTACTTC. This translates into CASSLLAGADYEQYF.

The chain links TRBV13 to TRBJ1-3; no clear D. Germline V CDR1 and CDR2: PRHDT, FYEKMQ (reference sequence). V was trimmed by 2 bases and J by 7 bases, leaving 18 bases between them. CDR3 length: 16 amino acids. CDR3 sequence (DNA): TGTGCCAGCAGCTTAAGGCTCGGTCGGGTCGTCAACACCATATATTTT. Encoded protein: CASSLRLGRVVNTIYF.

The rearrangement uses TRBV5-1 and TRBJ1-1; 7 nucleotides line up with TRBD1. CDR1 and CDR2 (germline): SGHRS, YFSETQ. V gave up 2 bases and J gave up 5 bases; unmatched junction bases: 9. The CDR3 covers 15 residues. CDR3 sequence (DNA): TGCGCCAGCAGCTTTTCGGGACAGCGGAATACTGAAGCTTTCTTT. Its protein product is CASSFSGQRNTEAFF. The full variable domain, completed using reference TRBV5-1 and TRBJ1-1, is KAGVTQTPRYLIKTRGQQVTLSCSPISGHRSVSWYQQTPGQGLQFLFEYFSETQRNKGNFPGRFSGRQFSNSRSEMNVSTLELGDSALYLCASSFSGQRNTEAFFGQGTRLTVV.

The chain has TRBV28 and TRBJ2-5; 10 bases fit TRBD1. V shed 6 bases and J 5 bases; nucleotides not matched to a gene: 9. Germline V gene lookup returns CDR1 MDHEN and CDR2 SYDVKM. This CDR3 comprises 15 residues. CDR3 region: CASSWTGGLFETQYF. CDR3 bases: TGTGCCAGCAGCTGGACAGGGGGTCTTTTCGAGACCCAGTACTTC.

The chain uses TRBV6-5 and TRBJ1-1; no firm D call. This CDR3 region has 16 residues. Germline values: CDR1 MNHEY, CDR2 SVGAGI. With 0 bases removed from V and 5 bases from J, the gap between germline ends came to 16 bases. The CDR3 reads CASSYSTRPPRTEAFF. CDR3 nucleotide sequence: TGTGCCAGCAGTTACTCGACCAGGCCCCCGCGAACTGAAGCTTTCTTT.